This T cell receptor (beta chain) was found in a study of blood T cell repertoires in COVID-19. The ends lost 7 bases at V and 7 bases at J; junction bases unmatched: 3. The CDR3 has 12 residues. As handled by the study authors: Reference gene primers were amplified, and this amplification served to estimate nucleated cell counts. The data were produced by immunoSEQ multiplex PCR, yet TCRdb's version contains in-frame clones alone and is incomplete. For V, J and clone size, that table is used; D and trimming come from the DNA. The sample has about 150,000 clones; roughly 84% are singletons. This sequence originates from a man in his 70s who had been exposed to COVID-19. The sample was PBMCs or T cells enriched from blood (not recorded which). The chain uses TRBV12-3 or TRBV12-4 and TRBJ1-5, with 8 nucleotides matching TRBD1. DNA of the CDR3: TGTGCCAGCACAGGGGGCGGGCAGCCCCAGCATTTT. The encoded protein is CASTGGGQPQHF.